Sequencing of this T cell receptor beta chain was carried out in a study of regulatory T cells in long-lasting Graves disease. Whole-study context: Those Graves' patients who were newly diagnosed had been on antithyroid drugs under 3 months. Whole-study results and caveats: Not thyroid tissue but only peripheral blood was studied. Among persistent patients, a larger number of public clonotypes were shared (around 3,000) than among newly diagnosed patients (around 980).

About this clonotype: Its specificity is unknown.

Time point given: newly diagnosed GD, antithyroid drugs for less than 3 months. The TCR library was made from RNA extracted from PBMCs. V was trimmed by 8 bases and J by 3 bases, leaving 10 bases between them. This CDR3 has 12 residues. From germline, CDR1 is SGHAT and CDR2 FQNNGV. CDR3 regions were amplified by Arm-PCR using iRepertoire HTBI primers to build TCR beta libraries. One entry per CDR3 protein results from TCRdb running MiXCR on the multiplex PCR reads. Among roughly 380,000 distinct CDR3 sequences listed, 15% to 20% were seen once. These data also formed part of another study, on T cells in Graves' hyperthyroidism and ophthalmopathy.

V and J are TRBV11-2 and TRBJ1-1, with D maybe TRBD1 (5 bases). This clonotype was sampled from a man in his forties or fifties with Graves disease. The sample was peripheral blood mononuclear cells (PBMCs), taken at new diagnosis, from a patient treated with antithyroid drugs. CDR3 residues: CASLRGDTEAFF. Here the CDR3 DNA reads TGTGCCAGCCTGCGGGGGGACACTGAAGCTTTCTTT.